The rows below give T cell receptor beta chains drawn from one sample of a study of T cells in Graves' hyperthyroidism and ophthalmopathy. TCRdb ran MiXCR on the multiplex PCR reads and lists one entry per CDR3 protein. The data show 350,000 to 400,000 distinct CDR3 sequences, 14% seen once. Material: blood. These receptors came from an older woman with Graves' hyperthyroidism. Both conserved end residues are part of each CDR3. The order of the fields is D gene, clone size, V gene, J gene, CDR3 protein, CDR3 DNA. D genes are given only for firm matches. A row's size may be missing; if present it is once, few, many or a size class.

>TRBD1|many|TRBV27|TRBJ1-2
CASSSDRAPAISGYTF
TGTGCCAGCAGCTCGGACAGGGCCCCAGCTATCAGTGGCTACACCTTC
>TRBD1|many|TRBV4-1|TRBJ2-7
CASSLQGADEQYF
TGCGCCAGCAGCCTACAGGGGGCTGACGAGCAGTACTTC
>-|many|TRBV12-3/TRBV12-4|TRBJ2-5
CASSHPQETQYF
TGTGCCAGCAGTCACCCCCAAGAGACCCAGTACTTC
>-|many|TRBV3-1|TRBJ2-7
CASSQPDSLYEQYF
TGTGCCAGCAGCCAACCGGACAGCCTCTACGAGCAGTACTTC
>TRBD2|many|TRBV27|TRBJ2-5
CASSPPELAGGPLGETQYF
TGTGCCAGCAGCCCCCCTGAGCTAGCGGGAGGGCCATTGGGAGAGACCCAGTACTTC
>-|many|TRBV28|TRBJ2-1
CASSARTTYNEQFF
TGTGCCAGCAGTGCCCGGACAACCTACAATGAGCAGTTCTTC
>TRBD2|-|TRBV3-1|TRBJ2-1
CASSQVLAGGRAYNEQLF
TGTGCCAGCAGCCAAGTTCTAGCGGGAGGTAGGGCCTACAATGAGCAGCTCTTC
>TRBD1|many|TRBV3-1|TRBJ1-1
CASSLTTGANTEAFF
TGTGCCAGCAGCCTAACGACAGGGGCGAACACTGAAGCTTTCTTT
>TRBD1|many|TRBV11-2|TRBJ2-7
CASSSKAGQGVHEQYF
TGTGCCAGCAGCTCAAAGGCAGGACAGGGAGTCCACGAGCAGTACTTC
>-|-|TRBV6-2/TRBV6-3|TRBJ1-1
CASSRETAEAFF
TGTGCCAGCAGTCGTGAGACAGCTGAAGCTTTCTTT
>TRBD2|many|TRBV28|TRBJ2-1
CASSVKREWGNEQFF
TGTGCCAGCAGTGTCAAGCGGGAGTGGGGGAATGAGCAGTTCTTC
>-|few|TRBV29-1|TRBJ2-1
CSVGRERDWLNEQFF
TGCAGCGTTGGGCGCGAAAGGGACTGGCTGAATGAGCAGTTCTTC
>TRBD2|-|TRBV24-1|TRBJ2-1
CATSDLLAGYNEQFF
TGTGCCACCAGTGATTTGCTAGCGGGTTACAATGAGCAGTTCTTC
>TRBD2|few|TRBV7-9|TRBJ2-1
CASSPAGTRANEQFF
TGTGCCAGCAGCCCCGCCGGGACTAGGGCCAATGAGCAGTTCTTC
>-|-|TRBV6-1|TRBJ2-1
CASTPGAYNEQFF
TGTGCCAGCACCCCAGGAGCCTACAATGAGCAGTTCTTC
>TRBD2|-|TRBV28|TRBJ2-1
CASRGHSGTSGSGNEQFF
TGTGCCAGCAGGGGGCATTCGGGGACTAGCGGGAGCGGGAATGAGCAGTTCTTC
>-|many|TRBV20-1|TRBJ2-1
CSVNLHGPSAFNEQFF
TGCAGTGTCAATCTCCACGGGCCTAGCGCCTTCAATGAGCAGTTCTTC
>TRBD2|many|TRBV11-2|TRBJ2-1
CASSKNLAGVWNEQFF
TGTGCCAGCAGCAAAAATCTAGCGGGAGTGTGGAATGAGCAGTTCTTC
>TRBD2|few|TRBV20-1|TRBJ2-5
CSTRDLEREGETQYF
TGCAGTACTAGAGATCTTGAGCGGGAGGGAGAGACCCAGTACTTC
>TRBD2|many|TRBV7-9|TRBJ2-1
CASSFGTSGSSDEQFF
TGTGCCAGCAGCTTCGGGACTAGCGGGAGTTCTGATGAGCAGTTCTTC
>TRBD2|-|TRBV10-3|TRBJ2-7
CAISAGTSGRYEQYF
TGTGCCATCAGTGCCGGGACTAGCGGGAGGTACGAGCAGTACTTC
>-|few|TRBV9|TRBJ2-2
CASSVEWGTGELFF
TGTGCCAGCAGCGTGGAGTGGGGCACCGGGGAGCTGTTTTTT
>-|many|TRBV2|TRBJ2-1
CASSVARLYNEQFF
TGTGCCAGCAGTGTCGCCAGGTTATACAATGAGCAGTTCTTC
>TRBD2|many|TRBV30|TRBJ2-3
CAWSRTSGKGDTQYF
TGTGCCTGGAGTCGGACTAGCGGAAAGGGAGATACGCAGTATTTT
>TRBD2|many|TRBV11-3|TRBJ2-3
CASSLRRIVRAGGRDTQYF
TGTGCCAGCAGCTTACGGCGAATTGTTAGAGCGGGAGGCAGAGATACGCAGTATTTT
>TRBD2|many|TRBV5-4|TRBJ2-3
CASRRTSGRTDTQYF
TGTGCCAGCAGACGGACTAGCGGGAGGACAGATACGCAGTATTTT
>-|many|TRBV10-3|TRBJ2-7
CASSPGISYEQYF
TGTGCCTCATCCCCGGGAATCTCCTACGAGCAGTACTTC
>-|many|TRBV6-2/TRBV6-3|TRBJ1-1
CASNPQGITEAFF
TGTGCCAGCAACCCCCAGGGGATCACTGAAGCTTTCTTT
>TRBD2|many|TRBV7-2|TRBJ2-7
CASSWIAGGGYEQYF
TGTGCCAGCAGCTGGATAGCGGGAGGAGGCTACGAGCAGTACTTC
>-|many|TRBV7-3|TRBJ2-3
CASSELRGTQYF
TGTGCCAGCAGCGAACTTAGGGGGACGCAGTATTTT
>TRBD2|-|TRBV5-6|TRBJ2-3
CASSLGPPGASGLPDTQYF
TGTGCCAGCAGCTTGGGTCCCCCCGGGGCTAGCGGGCTACCAGATACGCAGTATTTT
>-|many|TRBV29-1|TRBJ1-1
CSVGLGKDTEAFF
TGCAGCGTTGGTCTGGGAAAGGACACTGAAGCTTTCTTT
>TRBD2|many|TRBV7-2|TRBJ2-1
CASRGQTSGLYEQFF
TGTGCCAGTAGGGGACAGACTAGCGGCCTCTATGAGCAGTTCTTC
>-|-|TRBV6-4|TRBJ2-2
CASSYAGVRGELFF
TGTGCCAGCAGTTATGCTGGAGTCCGCGGGGAGCTGTTTTTT
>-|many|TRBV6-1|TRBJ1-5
CASIYVGVGNQPQHF
TGTGCCAGCATCTACGTAGGGGTGGGCAATCAGCCCCAGCATTTT
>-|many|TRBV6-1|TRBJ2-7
CASSHPPTAYEQYF
TGTGCCAGCAGCCACCCCCCCACGGCCTACGAGCAGTACTTC
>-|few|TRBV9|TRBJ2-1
CASSTTASNYNEQFF
TGTGCCAGCAGCACAACCGCAAGCAACTACAATGAGCAGTTCTTC
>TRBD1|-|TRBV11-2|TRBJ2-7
CASSFVGQGIEQYF
TGTGCCAGCAGCTTTGTGGGACAGGGAATCGAGCAGTACTTC
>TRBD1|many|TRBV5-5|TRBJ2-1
CASSVSQGVNEQFF
TGTGCCAGCAGCGTCTCGCAGGGGGTCAATGAGCAGTTCTTC
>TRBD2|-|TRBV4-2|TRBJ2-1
CASSQDLIRISGNTYNEQFF
TGTGCCAGCAGCCAAGATCTAATTCGTATCAGCGGGAATACTTACAATGAGCAGTTCTTC
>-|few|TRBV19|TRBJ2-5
CASSEPGVTQETQYF
TGTGCCAGTAGTGAGCCGGGGGTCACCCAAGAGACCCAGTACTTC
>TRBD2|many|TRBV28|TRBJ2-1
CASSPTRTSGSGDEQFF
TGTGCCAGCAGTCCGACACGGACTAGCGGGAGTGGTGATGAGCAGTTCTTC
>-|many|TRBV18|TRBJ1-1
CASSRPTGNTEAFF
TGTGCCAGCTCACGCCCGACGGGGAACACTGAAGCTTTCTTT
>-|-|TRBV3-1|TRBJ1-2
CASSQGTAFYGYTF
TGTGCCAGCAGCCAAGGGACAGCTTTCTATGGCTACACCTTC
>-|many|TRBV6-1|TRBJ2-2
CASLDRSGTGELFF
TGTGCCAGCCTAGACAGGTCGGGAACCGGGGAGCTGTTTTTT
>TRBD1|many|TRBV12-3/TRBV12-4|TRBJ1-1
CASSLGDRVGAEAFF
TGTGCCAGCAGTTTAGGGGACAGGGTGGGCGCTGAAGCTTTCTTT
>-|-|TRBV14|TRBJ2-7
CASSHKGEGYEQYF
TGTGCCAGCAGCCACAAGGGAGAGGGCTACGAGCAGTACTTC
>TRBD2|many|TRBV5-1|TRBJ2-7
CASSKELAGSWDEQYF
TGCGCCAGCAGCAAGGAGCTAGCGGGATCTTGGGACGAGCAGTACTTC